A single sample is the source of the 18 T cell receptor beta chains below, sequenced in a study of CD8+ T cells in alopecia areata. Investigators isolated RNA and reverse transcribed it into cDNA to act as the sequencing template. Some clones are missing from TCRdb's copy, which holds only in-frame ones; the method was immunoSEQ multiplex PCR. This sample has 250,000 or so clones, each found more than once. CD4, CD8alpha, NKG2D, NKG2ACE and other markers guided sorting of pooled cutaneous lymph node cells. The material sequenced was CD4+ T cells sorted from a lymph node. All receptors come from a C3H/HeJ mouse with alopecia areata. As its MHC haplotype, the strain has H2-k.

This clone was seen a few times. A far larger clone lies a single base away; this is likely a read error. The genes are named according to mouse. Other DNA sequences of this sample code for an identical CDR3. The CDR3: CASRQGNQDTQYF. Incomplete CDR3 DNA: TGTGCCAGCAGACAGGGTAACCAAGAC. This chain joins TRBV14 and TRBJ2-5, with D possibly being TRBD1 (6 bases). The CDR3 end lies 4 residues beyond the end of the read and is filled in from the germline J gene. The CDR3 spans 13 residues. Germline V gene sequence: CDR1 SGHDT, CDR2 FRDEAV. V dropped 5 bases and J dropped 0 bases, with 7 bases sitting between them.

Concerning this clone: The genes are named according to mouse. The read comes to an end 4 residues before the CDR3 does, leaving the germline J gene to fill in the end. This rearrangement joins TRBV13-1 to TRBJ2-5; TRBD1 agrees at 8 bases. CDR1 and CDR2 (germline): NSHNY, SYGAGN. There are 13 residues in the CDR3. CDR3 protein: CASSVDRADTQYF. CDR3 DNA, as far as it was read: TGTGCCAGCAGTGTGGACAGGGCAGAC.

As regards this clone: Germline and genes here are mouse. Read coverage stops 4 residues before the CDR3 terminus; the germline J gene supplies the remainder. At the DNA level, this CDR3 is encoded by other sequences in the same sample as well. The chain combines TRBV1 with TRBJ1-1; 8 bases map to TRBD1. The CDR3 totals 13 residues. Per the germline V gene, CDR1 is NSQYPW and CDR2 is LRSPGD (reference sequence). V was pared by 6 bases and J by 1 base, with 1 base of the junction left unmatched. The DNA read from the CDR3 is TGCACCTGCAGGGACAGGGCGAACACA. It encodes CTCRDRANT. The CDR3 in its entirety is CTCRDRANTEVFF.

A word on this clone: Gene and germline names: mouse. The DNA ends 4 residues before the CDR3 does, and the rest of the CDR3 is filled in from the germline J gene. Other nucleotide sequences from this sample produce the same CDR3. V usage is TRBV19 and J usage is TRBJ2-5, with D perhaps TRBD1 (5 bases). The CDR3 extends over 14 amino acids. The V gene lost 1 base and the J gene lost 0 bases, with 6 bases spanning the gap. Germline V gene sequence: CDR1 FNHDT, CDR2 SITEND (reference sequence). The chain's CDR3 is CASSIRGNQDTQYF. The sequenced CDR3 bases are TGTGCCAGCAGTATAAGGGGTAACCAAGAC.

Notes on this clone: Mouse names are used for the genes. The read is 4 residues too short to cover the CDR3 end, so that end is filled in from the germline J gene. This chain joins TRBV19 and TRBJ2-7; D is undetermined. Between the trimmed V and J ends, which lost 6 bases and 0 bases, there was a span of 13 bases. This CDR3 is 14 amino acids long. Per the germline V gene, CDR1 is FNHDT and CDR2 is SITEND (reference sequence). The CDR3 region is CASTSDKSSYEQYF. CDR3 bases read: TGTGCCAGCACCTCAGACAAGAGCTCCTAT.

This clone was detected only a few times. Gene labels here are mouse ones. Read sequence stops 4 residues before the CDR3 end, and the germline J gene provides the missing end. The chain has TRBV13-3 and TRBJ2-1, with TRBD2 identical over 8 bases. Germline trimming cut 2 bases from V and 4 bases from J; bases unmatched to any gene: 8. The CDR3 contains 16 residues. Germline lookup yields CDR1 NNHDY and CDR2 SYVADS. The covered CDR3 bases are TGTGCCAGCAGTGACTCTCGACTGGGGCGGTATGCT. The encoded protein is CASSDSRLGRYA. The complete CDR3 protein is CASSDSRLGRYAEQFF.

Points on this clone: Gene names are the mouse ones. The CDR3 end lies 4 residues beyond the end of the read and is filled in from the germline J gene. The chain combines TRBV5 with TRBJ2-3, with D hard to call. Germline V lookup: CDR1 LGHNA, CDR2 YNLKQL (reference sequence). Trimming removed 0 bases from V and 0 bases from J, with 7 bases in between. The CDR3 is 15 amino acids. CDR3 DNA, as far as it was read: TGTGCCAGCAGCCAAGACAGCAGGAGTGCAGAA. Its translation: CASSQDSRSAE. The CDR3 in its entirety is CASSQDSRSAETLYF.

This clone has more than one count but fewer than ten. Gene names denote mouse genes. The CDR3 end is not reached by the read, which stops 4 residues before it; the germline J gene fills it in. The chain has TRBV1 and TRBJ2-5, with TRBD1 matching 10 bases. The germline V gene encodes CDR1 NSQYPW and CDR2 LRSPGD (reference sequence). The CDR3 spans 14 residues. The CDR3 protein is CTCSPDRGRDTQYF. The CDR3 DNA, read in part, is TGCACCTGCAGCCCTGACAGGGGGCGAGAC.

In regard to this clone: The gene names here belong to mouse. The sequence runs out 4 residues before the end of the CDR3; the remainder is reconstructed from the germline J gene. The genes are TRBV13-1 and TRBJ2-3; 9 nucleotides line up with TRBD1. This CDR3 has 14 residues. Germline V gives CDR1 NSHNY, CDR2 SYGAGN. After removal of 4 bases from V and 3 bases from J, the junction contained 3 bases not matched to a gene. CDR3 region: CASSSGQGAETLYF. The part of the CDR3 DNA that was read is TGTGCCAGCAGTTCGGGACAGGGAGCAGAA.

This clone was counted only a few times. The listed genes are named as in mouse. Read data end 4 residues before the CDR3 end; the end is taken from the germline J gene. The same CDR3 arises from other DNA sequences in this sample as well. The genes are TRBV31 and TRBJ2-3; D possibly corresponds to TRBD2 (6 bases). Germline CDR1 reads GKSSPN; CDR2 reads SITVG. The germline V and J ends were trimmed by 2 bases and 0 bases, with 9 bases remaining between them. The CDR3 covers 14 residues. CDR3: CAWSSGTSAETLYF. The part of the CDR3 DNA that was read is TGTGCCTGGAGTTCGGGGACTAGTGCAGAA.

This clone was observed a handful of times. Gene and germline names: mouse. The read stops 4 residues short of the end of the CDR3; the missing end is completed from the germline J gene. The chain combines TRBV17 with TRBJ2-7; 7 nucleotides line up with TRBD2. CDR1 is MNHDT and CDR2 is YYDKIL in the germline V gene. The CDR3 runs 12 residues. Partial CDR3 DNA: TGTGCTAGCAGTATGGGGGGTTAT. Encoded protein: CASSMGGY. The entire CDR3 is CASSMGGYEQYF.

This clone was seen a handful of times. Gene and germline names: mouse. This CDR3 is CASSDARDRANTGQLYF. The part of the CDR3 DNA that was read is TGTGCCAGCAGTGATGCCCGGGACAGAGCAAACACCGGG. V and J are TRBV13-3 and TRBJ2-2, with 7 bases aligning to TRBD1. The DNA ends 4 residues before the CDR3 does, and the rest of the CDR3 is filled in from the germline J gene. Per germline, CDR1 NNHDY and CDR2 SYVADS. The CDR3 has 17 amino acids. The ends lost 0 bases at V and 0 bases at J; junction bases unmatched: 5.

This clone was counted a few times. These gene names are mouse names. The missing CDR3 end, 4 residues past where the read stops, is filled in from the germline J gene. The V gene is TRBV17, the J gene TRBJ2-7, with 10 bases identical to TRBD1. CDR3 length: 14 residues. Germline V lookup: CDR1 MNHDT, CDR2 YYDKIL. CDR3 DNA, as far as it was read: TGTGCTAGCAGCCCCCCGGGACAGGGGTAT. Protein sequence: CASSPPGQGY. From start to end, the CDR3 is CASSPPGQGYEQYF.

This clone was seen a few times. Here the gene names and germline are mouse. CDR3 region: CASSGDRSNSDYTF. The CDR3 bases that were read are TGTGCCAGCAGTGGGGACAGATCAAACTCC. The chain couples TRBV13-3 to TRBJ1-2; 7 nucleotides agree with TRBD1. The read stops 4 residues short of the end of the CDR3; the missing end is completed from the germline J gene. This CDR3 spans 14 amino acids. Germline V gives CDR1 NNHDY, CDR2 SYVADS. Germline trimming cut 3 bases from V and 0 bases from J; bases unmatched to any gene: 2.

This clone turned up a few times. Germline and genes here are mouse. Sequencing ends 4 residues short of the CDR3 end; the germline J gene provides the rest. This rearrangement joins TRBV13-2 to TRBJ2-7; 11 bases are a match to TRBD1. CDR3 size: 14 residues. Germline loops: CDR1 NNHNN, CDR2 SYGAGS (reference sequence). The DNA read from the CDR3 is TGTGCCAGCGGTGATGGGGACAGGGGGTAT. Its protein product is CASGDGDRGY. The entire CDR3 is CASGDGDRGYEQYF.

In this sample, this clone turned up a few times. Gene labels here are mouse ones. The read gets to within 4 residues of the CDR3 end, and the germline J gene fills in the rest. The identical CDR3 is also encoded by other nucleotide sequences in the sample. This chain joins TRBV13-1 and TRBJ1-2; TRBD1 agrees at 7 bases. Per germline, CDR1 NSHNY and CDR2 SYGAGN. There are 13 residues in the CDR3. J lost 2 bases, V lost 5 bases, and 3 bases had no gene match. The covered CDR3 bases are TGTGCCAGCAGCCCAGGGGGTAACTCC. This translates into CASSPGGNS. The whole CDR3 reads CASSPGGNSDYTF.

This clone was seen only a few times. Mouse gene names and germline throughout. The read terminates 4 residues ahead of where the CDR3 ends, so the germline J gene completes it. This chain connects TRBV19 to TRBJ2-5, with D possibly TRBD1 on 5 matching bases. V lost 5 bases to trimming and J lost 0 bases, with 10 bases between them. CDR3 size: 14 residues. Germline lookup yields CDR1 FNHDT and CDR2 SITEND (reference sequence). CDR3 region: CASSLRVNQDTQYF. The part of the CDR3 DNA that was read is TGTGCCAGCAGCCTCAGGGTTAACCAAGAC.

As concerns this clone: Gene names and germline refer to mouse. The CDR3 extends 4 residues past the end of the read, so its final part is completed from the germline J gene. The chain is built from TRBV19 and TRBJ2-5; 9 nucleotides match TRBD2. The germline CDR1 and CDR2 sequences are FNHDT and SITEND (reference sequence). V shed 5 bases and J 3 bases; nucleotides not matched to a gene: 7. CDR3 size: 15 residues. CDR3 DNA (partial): TGTGCCAGCAGCTCCCACTGGGGGGAACAAGAC. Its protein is CASSSHWGEQD. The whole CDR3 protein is CASSSHWGEQDTQYF.